The 19 T cell receptor beta chains in this list originate from one sample, sequenced in a study of T-cell reconstitution after alpha-beta-depleted transplantation in children. For TCRbeta, the library was prepared with unique molecular identifiers. One entry per CDR3 protein, called by TCRdb with MiXCR from the PCR reads. The table includes hundreds of thousands of distinct CDR3 sequences, approximately 17% detected once. The sequenced sample was PBMCs from the stem cell graft donor, obtained from the stem cell graft. Every receptor here comes from a human donor who donated a stem cell graft to a child with acute myeloid leukemia.

This clonotype occurred many times. The chain couples TRBV29-1 to TRBJ2-5; D not certain. Germline V gene sequence: CDR1 SQVTM, CDR2 ANQGSEA. There are 15 residues in the CDR3. Trimming cost V 3 bases and J 1 base, with 15 bases left between them. CDR3 sequence reads: CSVDIGPGRQETQYF. The CDR3 DNA follows: TGCAGCGTTGATATCGGGCCGGGTCGCCAAGAGACCCAGTACTTC.

This clonotype was picked up one time. This chain links TRBV12-3 or TRBV12-4 with TRBJ1-4; 8 bases agree with TRBD1. The CDR3 totals 15 residues. V lost 5 bases and J lost 8; bases outside the gene matches: 10. CDR3 sequence (DNA): TGTGCCAGCAGTCCCGGACAGGGCAAGGGGGAAAAACTGTTTTTT. Translated, it gives CASSPGQGKGEKLFF.

This clonotype was counted between two and nine times. The chain combines TRBV10-1 with TRBJ2-2; D not resolved. Germline values: CDR1 WNHNN, CDR2 SYGVQD (reference sequence). The CDR3 spans 12 residues. V lost 3 bases, J lost 5 bases, and 4 bases lay in between. CDR3 loop: CASSDETGELFF. The CDR3 DNA reads as TGCGCCAGCAGTGACGAAACCGGGGAGCTGTTTTTT.

Ten or more counts support this clonotype. This rearrangement joins TRBV29-1 to TRBJ2-5, with a tentative D call TRBD1 (6 bases). With 7 bases removed from V and 4 bases from J, the gap between germline ends came to 16 bases. The CDR3 length is 13 residues. CDR1 and CDR2 (germline): SQVTM, ANQGSEA. CDR3 residues: CSAANQQGETQYF. The CDR3 region has the DNA TGCAGCGCCGCAAATCAACAGGGAGAGACCCAGTACTTC. Drawing the rest from reference TRBV29-1 and TRBJ2-5, the complete variable domain is SAVISQKPSRDICQRGTSLTIQCQVDSQVTMMFWYRQQPGQSLTLIATANQGSEATYESGFVIDKFPISRPNLTFSTLTVSNMSPEDSSIYLCSAANQQGETQYFGPGTRLLVL.

The sample holds a few counts of this clonotype. The CDR3 DNA is TGCAGCGTTGAAGACGTTGGGGGCTATGAGCAGTTCTTC. It is translated as CSVEDVGGYEQFF. This chain links TRBV29-1 with TRBJ2-1, with D perhaps matching TRBD1 (6 bases). Between the trimmed V and J ends, which lost 0 bases and 8 bases, there was a span of 11 bases. Germline CDR1 reads SQVTM; CDR2 reads ANQGSEA. CDR3 size: 13 residues.

This clonotype was counted ten times or more. The J gene is TRBJ1-2, the V gene TRBV27; D is undetermined. Trimming pared 3 bases from V and 3 bases from J, leaving 17 bases between. Germline values: CDR1 MNHEY, CDR2 SMNVEV (reference sequence). The CDR3 covers 16 residues. The DNA for the CDR3 is TGTGCCAGCAGTTTCCTCCGAACTATAGGGCACTATGGCTACACCTTC. Translated, it gives CASSFLRTIGHYGYTF.

This clonotype was observed a handful of times. The chain joins TRBV7-2 to TRBJ2-1; 7 bases fit TRBD2. Losses at the gene ends were 5 bases for V and 5 bases for J; bases not matched to a gene: 12. Looked up from germline, CDR1 is SGHTA and CDR2 is FQGNSA. This CDR3 is 16 amino acids long. The CDR3, as DNA: TGTGCCAGCAGCCCCCGGAGACTAGCAGGAAACAATGAGCAGTTCTTC. This translates into CASSPRRLAGNNEQFF. Combining the CDR3 with reference TRBV7-2 and TRBJ2-1 gives the whole variable domain GAGVSQSPSNKVTEKGKDVELRCDPISGHTALYWYRQSLGQGLEFLIYFQGNSAPDKSGLPSDRFSAERTGGSVSTLTIQRTQQEDSAVYLCASSPRRLAGNNEQFFGPGTRLTVL.

This clonotype occurred many times. V usage is TRBV20-1 and J usage is TRBJ1-2; D remains ambiguous. The CDR3 totals 14 residues. Germline V gene lookup returns CDR1 DFQATT and CDR2 SNEGSKA (reference sequence). Trimming shortened V by 5 bases and J by 4 bases, and 17 bases separated the two germline ends. The DNA for the CDR3 is TGCAGTGCTGGCCAAGGAAGTCGGAGCTATGGCTACACCTTC. Amino acid sequence: CSAGQGSRSYGYTF.

Notes on this clonotype: A much larger clone lies a single base off, so this may be a read error. V is TRBV20-1 and J is TRBJ1-5; 9 bases match TRBD1. CDR3 length: 15 residues. Germline loops: CDR1 DFQATT, CDR2 SNEGSKA (reference sequence). V dropped 7 bases and J dropped 4; count of bases not matched to a gene: 11. The CDR3 DNA reads TGCAGTGACAGAACCCGGGACAGGGTTAATCAGCCCCAGCATTTT. It is translated as CSDRTRDRVNQPQHF.

The rearrangement joins TRBV20-1 to TRBJ2-3; the D gene could be TRBD1 or TRBD2 (6 bases each). The CDR3 has 15 residues. CDR1 DFQATT and CDR2 SNEGSKA come from the germline V gene (reference sequence). The V and J ends lost 2 bases and 1 base respectively, with 13 bases between them. The CDR3 here is CSARPGASGTDTQYF. CDR3 nucleotides: TGCAGTGCTAGACCGGGGGCTAGCGGCACAGATACGCAGTATTTT.

In this sample, this clonotype turned up a few times. The rearrangement links TRBV10-3 to TRBJ2-7, with D tentatively TRBD1 (6 bases). The CDR3 sequence is 13 residues long. The V end lost 4 bases, the J end lost 6 bases, and 13 bases lay between the germline ends. CDR1 ENHRY and CDR2 SYGVKD come from the germline V gene. The CDR3 region has the DNA TGTGCCATCAGTGGTCCAGGGGCGGGCGAGCAGTACTTC. Translated, it gives CAISGPGAGEQYF.

This clonotype has only a few counts. This CDR3 is CASSSGQGIPGELFF. CDR3 DNA sequence: TGTGCCAGCAGCTCCGGACAGGGTATACCCGGGGAGCTGTTTTTT. The chain uses TRBV7-7 and TRBJ2-2, with TRBD1 identical over 8 bases. Germline V gene sequence: CDR1 SSHAT, CDR2 FNYEAQ (reference sequence). V shed 4 bases and J 6 bases; nucleotides not matched to a gene: 7. This CDR3 has 15 amino acids.

The chain joins TRBV7-2 to TRBJ1-2, with D tentatively TRBD1 (5 bases). The length of the CDR3 is 14 residues. Per the germline V gene, CDR1 is SGHTA and CDR2 is FQGNSA. Trimming took off 1 base at V and 8 bases at J, with 14 bases between the two ends. The CDR3 here is CASSLGVLGGGYTF. CDR3 in DNA: TGTGCCAGCAGCTTAGGCGTTTTGGGGGGGGGCTACACCTTC. The variable domain in full, completed from reference TRBV7-2 and TRBJ1-2, reads GAGVSQSPSNKVTEKGKDVELRCDPISGHTALYWYRQSLGQGLEFLIYFQGNSAPDKSGLPSDRFSAERTGGSVSTLTIQRTQQEDSAVYLCASSLGVLGGGYTFGSGTRLTVV.

The sample holds one count of this clonotype. The chain recombines TRBV30 with TRBJ1-5; D possibly corresponds to TRBD1 (5 bases). Trimming pared 0 bases from V and 7 bases from J, leaving 10 bases between. CDR1 GTSNPN and CDR2 SVGIG come from the germline V gene (reference sequence). CDR3 length: 13 amino acids. CDR3 sequence (DNA): TGTGCCTGGAGTGTACGGGAGGGGCAGCCCCAGCATTTT. This gives the protein CAWSVREGQPQHF.

This clonotype was counted many times. The chain joins TRBV6-5 to TRBJ2-3; the match to TRBD2 covers 7 bases. J was trimmed by 1 base and V by 6 bases; bases with no gene match: 16. The CDR3 has 18 residues. Germline loops: CDR1 MNHEY, CDR2 SVGAGI. The CDR3 bases are TGTGCCAGCAGGGGAGTAGCGGGCACTGTAAGAGGCACAGATACGCAGTATTTT. This sequence encodes CASRGVAGTVRGTDTQYF.

Only a few counts were recorded for this clonotype. CDR3 sequence reads: CSARPGQGNIQYF. In nucleotides, the CDR3 is TGCAGTGCTAGACCCGGACAGGGAAACATTCAGTACTTC. This chain uses TRBV20-1 with TRBJ2-4; 8 nucleotides agree with TRBD1. The CDR3 loop spans 13 amino acids. Germline CDR1 DFQATT, CDR2 SNEGSKA (reference sequence). The V segment lost 2 bases and the J segment 6 bases; nucleotides outside the gene matches: 3.

This clonotype appeared many times. This chain joins TRBV4-3 and TRBJ1-1; maybe TRBD1 (5 bases). The germline V gene encodes CDR1 LGHNA and CDR2 YSLEER. This CDR3 is built from 14 residues. V lost 1 base, J lost 5 bases, and 11 bases lay in between. The CDR3, as DNA: TGCGCCAGCAGCCAAGTACACAAGGGGACTGAAGCTTTCTTT. Translating gives CASSQVHKGTEAFF.

This clonotype was counted ten times or more. The CDR3 loop is CSASVENYGYTF. DNA for the CDR3: TGCAGTGCTAGTGTAGAAAACTATGGCTACACCTTC. This chain uses TRBV20-1 with TRBJ1-2; D unclear. The V end lost 3 bases, the J end lost 2 bases, and 7 bases lay between the germline ends. The CDR3 is 12 residues long. Germline V gives CDR1 DFQATT, CDR2 SNEGSKA (reference sequence).

This clonotype was seen at least ten times. V gene TRBV20-1 combines with J gene TRBJ2-5; 13 bases align to TRBD2. V lost 3 bases, J lost 2 bases, and 0 bases stayed unmatched. CDR3 size: 14 residues. In germline, CDR1 is DFQATT, CDR2 SNEGSKA (reference sequence). CDR3 sequence (DNA): TGCAGTGCTAGGGGACTAGCGGGGCAAGAGACCCAGTACTTC. Translated: CSARGLAGQETQYF.